This T cell receptor beta chain was captured in a study of blood T cell dynamics during melanoma immunotherapy. The CDR3 totals 15 residues. V was pared by 0 bases and J by 3 bases, with 12 bases between. Germline V gene sequence: CDR1 MNHEY, CDR2 SVGAGI. Here immunoSEQ multiplex PCR was the method, and the copy in TCRdb shows in-frame clones only, minus some. Among roughly 16,000 clones listed, about 83% were seen once. Sample time point: pre-treatment baseline. Blood was drawn before treatment and at week 3 after checkpoint blockade. The clonotype originates from a human donor with melanoma. The gene calls are TRBV6-5 and TRBJ2-7; either TRBD1 or TRBD2 may fit D (5 bases each). The material was blood, obtained from a patient treated with checkpoint blockade. CDR3: CASSYSGLSDYEQYF. DNA of the CDR3: TGTGCCAGCAGTTACTCGGGGCTTAGCGACTACGAGCAGTACTTC.